These 30 T cell receptor beta chains originate from one sample sequenced in a study of cytotoxic CD8 clonotypes in ibrutinib-treated CLL. Clones were read by immunoSEQ multiplex PCR, and TCRdb kept only the in-frame ones, dropping some. Found here are over 95,000 clones, about 58% of them singletons; the top ten hold 37%. Sample: PBMCs, taken after 24 months of ibrutinib treatment. The receptor set was obtained from a human donor with chronic lymphocytic leukemia.

The chain links TRBV7-2 to TRBJ1-4, with a tentative D call TRBD1 (5 bases). Germline V gene lookup returns CDR1 SGHTA and CDR2 FQGNSA. With 2 bases removed from V and 8 bases from J, the gap between germline ends came to 12 bases. CDR3 length equals 14 residues. This CDR3 is CASSLSGTGEKLFF. CDR3 bases: TGTGCCAGCAGCTTATCCGGGACGGGCGAAAAACTGTTTTTT. Full variable domain (outside the CDR3, taken from reference TRBV7-2 and TRBJ1-4): GAGVSQSPSNKVTEKGKDVELRCDPISGHTALYWYRQSLGQGLEFLIYFQGNSAPDKSGLPSDRFSAERTGGSVSTLTIQRTQQEDSAVYLCASSLSGTGEKLFFGSGTQLSVL.

V is TRBV30 and J is TRBJ2-6, with D possibly being TRBD2 (6 bases). Germline values: CDR1 GTSNPN, CDR2 SVGIG (reference sequence). Between the trimmed V and J ends, which lost 2 bases and 1 base, there was a span of 9 bases. The CDR3 extends over 15 amino acids. The CDR3 nucleotides are TGTGCCTGGAGTCTAGGAGGGTCTGGGGCCAACGTCCTGACTTTC. Translating gives CAWSLGGSGANVLTF.

The chain uses TRBV6-5 and TRBJ1-6, with D possibly matching TRBD1 (5 bases). With 6 bases removed from V and 12 bases from J, the gap between germline ends came to 12 bases. Germline V gene data show CDR1 as MNHEY and CDR2 as SVGAGI. This CDR3 is built from 12 residues. The CDR3 loop is CASRSTGEPLHF. Here the CDR3 DNA reads TGTGCCAGCAGGTCTACAGGAGAACCCCTCCACTTT.

This rearrangement joins TRBV5-8 to TRBJ1-4, with TRBD1 matching over 8 bases. CDR3 length equals 15 residues. Trimming removed 5 bases from V and 7 bases from J; junction bases left unmatched: 10. Germline CDR1 reads SGHTS; CDR2 reads YDEGEE. The DNA of the CDR3 is TGTGCCAGCAGTTTCGTGGACAGGGATCTTGAAAAACTGTTTTTT. This gives the protein CASSFVDRDLEKLFF.

The chain combines TRBV30 with TRBJ1-1, with 7 positions matching TRBD1. CDR1 is GTSNPN, CDR2 SVGIG, per germline (reference sequence). The CDR3 length is 13 residues. J lost 4 bases, V lost 2 bases, and 4 bases had no gene match. CDR3 coding DNA: TGTGCCTGGAGTCGCCAGGGGGGCACTGAAGCTTTCTTT. Residues: CAWSRQGGTEAFF.

This clone was seen more than once but under ten times. The chain employs TRBV25-1 and TRBJ1-2; 8 nucleotides match TRBD1. CDR1 is MGHDK and CDR2 is SYGVNS in the germline V gene. The CDR3 extends over 15 amino acids. V gave up 1 base and J gave up 2 bases; unmatched junction bases: 3. The CDR3 DNA reads as TGTGCCAGCAGTGAATTGGACAGGGAGAACTATGGCTACACCTTC. Amino acids: CASSELDRENYGYTF.

This clone was seen ten or more times. The V and J genes are TRBV4-2 and TRBJ1-6; the match to TRBD1 covers 8 bases. Germline loops: CDR1 LGHNA, CDR2 YNFKEQ. V shed 5 bases, J shed 7 bases, and the junction held 7 bases outside the gene matches. The CDR3 covers 15 residues. The DNA of the CDR3 is TGTGCCAGCAGCGTCGGACAGGGTGGCAATTCACCCCTCCACTTT. Translated: CASSVGQGGNSPLHF.

V usage is TRBV30 and J usage is TRBJ2-3; the D is unclear. Germline V gene lookup returns CDR1 GTSNPN and CDR2 SVGIG (reference sequence). The CDR3 covers 12 residues. Trimming shortened V by 5 bases and J by 2 bases, and 8 bases separated the two germline ends. CDR3 sequence (DNA): TGTGCCTGGGCGGCGGACACAGATACGCAGTATTTT. This encodes CAWAADTDTQYF.

V usage is TRBV6-5 and J usage is TRBJ2-7; D perhaps matches TRBD2 (5 bases). CDR1 is MNHEY and CDR2 is SVGAGI in the germline V gene. This CDR3 region has 14 residues. V lost 2 bases and J lost 7, with 15 bases in between. The CDR3 loop is CASSYQTGRGEQYF. The DNA of the CDR3 is TGTGCCAGCAGTTACCAAACCGGCAGAGGGGAGCAGTACTTC.

The rearrangement uses TRBV19 and TRBJ2-7; D not certain. There are 14 residues in the CDR3. Trimming left V 7 bases short and J 3 bases short, with 16 bases between. Germline assignment: CDR1 LNHDA and CDR2 SQIVND (reference sequence). CDR3 amino acids: CASKENLEGYEQYF. The CDR3 coding sequence is TGTGCCAGTAAAGAGAATCTCGAAGGCTACGAGCAGTACTTC.

The chain couples TRBV11-2 to TRBJ2-5; a possible D gene is TRBD2 (7 bases). CDR3 length: 15 amino acids. The V and J ends lost 0 bases and 5 bases respectively, with 13 bases between them. The germline gives CDR1 SGHAT, CDR2 FQNNGV. The CDR3, as DNA: TGTGCCAGCAGCTTAGAGGGGGGGGCTGGGGAGACCCAGTACTTC. This encodes CASSLEGGAGETQYF.

This clone was counted at least ten times. The chain links TRBV7-6 to TRBJ2-2, with D uncertain. Germline CDR1 reads SGHVS; CDR2 reads FNYEAQ. V lost 0 bases and J lost 2, with 4 bases in between. The CDR3 has 14 residues. This CDR3 reads CASSLADNTGELFF. The CDR3 nucleotides are TGTGCCAGCAGCTTAGCAGATAACACCGGGGAGCTGTTTTTT.

V usage is TRBV7-2 and J usage is TRBJ2-1; possibly TRBD1 for D (6 bases). V was trimmed by 5 bases and J by 6 bases, leaving 11 bases between them. The CDR3 loop spans 13 amino acids. The germline gives CDR1 SGHTA, CDR2 FQGNSA. CDR3 nucleotide sequence: TGTGCCAGCAGCCTACAGGGTGGCAATGAGCAGTTCTTC. It yields the protein CASSLQGGNEQFF.

This clone turned up a few times. The rearrangement joins TRBV6-1 to TRBJ2-2, with TRBD1 identical over 7 bases. CDR3 size: 15 residues. In germline, CDR1 is MNHNS, CDR2 SASEGT. With V trimmed by 2 bases and J by 6 bases, 6 bases remained unmatched. CDR3 sequence (DNA): TGTGCCAGCAGTGAACGAAGGCAGGGGGCCGGGGAGCTGTTTTTT. Translation gives CASSERRQGAGELFF.

The chain is built from TRBV19 and TRBJ1-4; 7 positions match TRBD1. The CDR3 has 13 residues. The ends lost 9 bases at V and 8 bases at J; junction bases unmatched: 9. The germline V gene encodes CDR1 LNHDA and CDR2 SQIVND (reference sequence). CDR3 loop: CASGDSRGEKLFF. In nucleotides, the CDR3 is TGTGCCAGCGGGGACAGCCGAGGGGAAAAACTGTTTTTT. Full variable domain (outside the CDR3, taken from reference TRBV19 and TRBJ1-4): DGGITQSPKYLFRKEGQNVTLSCEQNLNHDAMYWYRQDPGQGLRLIYYSQIVNDFQKGDIAEGYSVSREKKESFPLTVTSAQKNPTAFYLCASGDSRGEKLFFGSGTQLSVL.

This chain links TRBV2 with TRBJ1-6; perhaps TRBD1 as D (5 bases). CDR3 length: 13 residues. Germline lookup yields CDR1 SNHLY and CDR2 FYNNEI. The V gene lost 3 bases and the J gene lost 10 bases, with 10 bases spanning the gap. CDR3 in DNA: TGTGCCAGCAGTGAGGGGGTTTGGTCACCCCTCCACTTT. Translation: CASSEGVWSPLHF.

This clone was observed a single time. V gene TRBV6-1 combines with J gene TRBJ1-3; tentatively, D is TRBD1 (5 bases). V lost 11 bases and J lost 0, with 11 bases in between. In germline, CDR1 is MNHNS, CDR2 SASEGT. The CDR3 is made up of 13 amino acids. CDR3 in amino acids: CAARDYSGNTIYF. For the CDR3, the DNA is TGTGCCGCCAGGGACTACTCTGGAAACACCATATATTTT.

The chain is built from TRBV7-2 and TRBJ1-3; D is ambiguous. Germline V gene data show CDR1 as SGHTA and CDR2 as FQGNSA. Trimming left V 5 bases short and J 4 bases short, with 15 bases between. The CDR3 sequence is 15 residues long. The CDR3 here is CASSLNIGKGNTIYF. The CDR3 nucleotides are TGTGCCAGCAGCCTAAACATCGGCAAGGGAAACACCATATATTTT. The full variable domain, its missing parts supplied by reference TRBV7-2 and TRBJ1-3, is GAGVSQSPSNKVTEKGKDVELRCDPISGHTALYWYRQSLGQGLEFLIYFQGNSAPDKSGLPSDRFSAERTGGSVSTLTIQRTQQEDSAVYLCASSLNIGKGNTIYFGEGSWLTVV.

The gene calls are TRBV6-4 and TRBJ2-3; 9 nucleotides line up with TRBD2. The CDR3 sequence is 14 residues long. Trimming removed 7 bases from V and 6 bases from J; junction bases left unmatched: 8. CDR1 is MRHNA and CDR2 is SNTAGT in the germline V gene. The CDR3 DNA sequence: TGTGCCAGCAAGCCGGGACTAGCATCTGATACGCAGTATTTT. As protein: CASKPGLASDTQYF.

The V gene is TRBV30, the J gene TRBJ1-2; 9 bases agree with TRBD1. Trimming removed 5 bases from V and 5 bases from J; junction bases left unmatched: 6. This CDR3 is built from 13 residues. Germline lookup yields CDR1 GTSNPN and CDR2 SVGIG (reference sequence). In DNA, the CDR3 is TGTGCCTGGGGCCGGGACAGGGAATATGGCTACACCTTC. Its protein product is CAWGRDREYGYTF.

This chain links TRBV6-5 with TRBJ1-6; 8 bases match TRBD1. Germline values: CDR1 MNHEY, CDR2 SVGAGI. The CDR3 consists of 15 residues. The trim removed 6 bases at V and 7 bases at J, leaving 8 bases unmatched. Written as DNA, the CDR3 is TGTGCCAGCAGGCGTTCGACAGGGGAGAATTCACCCCTCCACTTT. Encoded protein: CASRRSTGENSPLHF.

This clone was seen a few times. The genes are TRBV27 and TRBJ2-5; tentative D call: TRBD2 (6 bases). Germline CDR1 reads MNHEY; CDR2 reads SMNVEV (reference sequence). V lost 6 bases to trimming and J lost 0 bases, with 8 bases between them. This CDR3 has 13 residues. CDR3 sequence reads: CASRRGNQETQYF. In DNA form, the CDR3 reads TGTGCCAGCAGACGGGGGAACCAAGAGACCCAGTACTTC.

The genes are TRBV5-6 and TRBJ2-1; D unresolved. CDR1 is SGHDT and CDR2 is YYEEEE in the germline V gene. Trimming pared 2 bases from V and 1 base from J, leaving 10 bases between. The CDR3 runs 15 residues. CDR3 sequence (DNA): TGTGCCAGCAGCTTTGGTGGGCTTTCCTACAATGAGCAGTTCTTC. This sequence encodes CASSFGGLSYNEQFF. The full variable domain, with the rest looked up from reference TRBV5-6 and TRBJ2-1, is DAGVTQSPTHLIKTRGQQVTLRCSPKSGHDTVSWYQQALGQGPQFIFQYYEEEERQRGNFPDRFSGHQFPNYSSELNVNALLLGDSALYLCASSFGGLSYNEQFFGPGTRLTVL.

The chain combines TRBV5-1 with TRBJ2-7; 9 bases line up with TRBD1. The CDR3 runs to 15 residues. The germline gives CDR1 SGHRS, CDR2 YFSETQ. Trimming at V came to 5 bases and at J to 2 bases, leaving 8 bases not matched to a gene. The CDR3 DNA reads as TGCGCCAGCAGACTCGGACAGGGGCCTACCTACGAGCAGTACTTC. Amino acid sequence: CASRLGQGPTYEQYF.

V usage is TRBV19 and J usage is TRBJ1-2; D ambiguous. Trimming removed 3 bases at V and 1 base at J, with 12 bases between. There are 15 residues in the CDR3. Germline lookup yields CDR1 LNHDA and CDR2 SQIVND (reference sequence). In DNA, the CDR3 is TGTGCCAGTAGTATTCGGGGAGGTTTTAACTATGGCTACACCTTC. Its protein is CASSIRGGFNYGYTF.

The rearrangement joins TRBV5-8 to TRBJ2-5; TRBD1 aligns across 8 bases. The CDR3 is made up of 14 amino acids. CDR1 and CDR2 (germline): SGHTS, YDEGEE. V trimming: 4 bases; J trimming: 9 bases; junction bases outside the gene matches: 11. The CDR3 bases are TGTGCCAGCAGCCCAGGACAGGGAAGTTGGTCCCAGTACTTC. Translating it yields CASSPGQGSWSQYF.

The chain carries TRBV5-6 and TRBJ1-4, with 7 bases identical to TRBD1. Germline V gene lookup returns CDR1 SGHDT and CDR2 YYEEEE. This CDR3 spans 16 amino acids. V trimming: 0 bases; J trimming: 4 bases; junction bases outside the gene matches: 6. The CDR3 loop is CASSLGTGLFNEKLFF. The CDR3 nucleotides read TGTGCCAGCAGCTTGGGGACAGGCCTATTTAATGAAAAACTGTTTTTT.

This CDR3 is CASTSKVAGDNEQFF. CDR3 nucleotides: TGTGCCAGCACCTCGAAAGTAGCGGGGGACAATGAGCAGTTCTTC. The chain joins TRBV7-9 to TRBJ2-1; 9 nucleotides align to TRBD2. J lost 5 bases, V lost 7 bases, and 9 bases had no gene match. The CDR3 totals 15 residues. Germline-derived CDR1 and CDR2 are SEHNR and FQNEAQ (reference sequence).

This clone has just a few counts. The rearrangement uses TRBV5-4 and TRBJ2-5; weak D call: TRBD2 (6 bases). This CDR3 comprises 16 residues. Germline lookup yields CDR1 SGHNT and CDR2 YYREEE (reference sequence). Trimming took off 1 base at V and 3 bases at J, with 16 bases between the two ends. CDR3 in DNA: TGTGCCAGCAGCTTGTGGCGGACTGGAGGGGAAGAGACCCAGTACTTC. It specifies CASSLWRTGGEETQYF. The full variable domain, rest sourced from reference TRBV5-4 and TRBJ2-5, is ETGVTQSPTHLIKTRGQQVTLRCSSQSGHNTVSWYQQALGQGPQFIFQYYREEENGRGNFPPRFSGLQFPNYSSELNVNALELDDSALYLCASSLWRTGGEETQYFGPGTRLLVL.

The genes are TRBV6-1 and TRBJ1-6; D not resolved. The germline V gene has CDR1 MNHNS and CDR2 SASEGT. The CDR3 spans 15 residues. V was cut by 8 bases and J by 0 bases, with 11 bases left in between. Written as DNA, the CDR3 is TGTGCCAGCGGCCCTGTAAGCTCCTATAATTCACCCCTCCACTTT. This encodes CASGPVSSYNSPLHF.